Listed below are T cell receptor beta chains from one sample, sequenced in a study of cytomegalovirus exposure and HLA in healthy donors. Assay: immunoSEQ multiplex PCR; the TCRdb copy retains only in-frame clones and omits some. The sample totals around 190,000 clones. Source material: PBMCs. These TCRs come from a woman in her twenties or thirties in good health and CMV-seropositive. CDR3s include the opening cysteine and the closing phenylalanine or tryptophan. D genes are given only for firm matches.

>TRBJ2-2|TRBD2|TRBV4-3
CASSQATAGGAGELFF
TGCGCCAGCAGCCAAGCGACGGCGGGAGGGGCCGGGGAGCTGTTTTTT
>TRBJ2-3|TRBD2|TRBV4-3
CASSQEAGASTDTQYF
TGCGCCAGCAGCCAAGAAGCGGGGGCAAGCACAGATACGCAGTATTTT
>TRBJ2-5|TRBD2|TRBV18
CASSPSSGTQETQYF
TGTGCCAGCTCACCGTCTAGCGGGACTCAAGAGACCCAGTACTTC
>TRBJ2-2|TRBD2|TRBV19
CASRTSGGANTGELFF
TGTGCCAGTAGGACTAGCGGGGGCGCGAACACCGGGGAGCTGTTTTTT
>TRBJ2-7|TRBD2|TRBV28
CASNFGTTYEQYF
TGTGCCAGCAACTTCGGGACTACCTACGAGCAGTACTTC
>TRBJ2-7|.|TRBV5-1
CASSAPGEQYF
TGCGCCAGCAGCGCTCCGGGGGAGCAGTACTTC
>TRBJ1-1|TRBD1|TRBV7-2
CASSPRQGSTEAFF
TGTGCCAGCAGCCCGAGACAGGGTTCCACTGAAGCTTTCTTT
>TRBJ2-7|.|TRBV20-1
CSADSQREQYF
TGCAGTGCTGATAGCCAGCGCGAGCAGTACTTC
>TRBJ2-5|.|TRBV2
CASSNRVGSETQYF
TGTGCCAGCAGTAACAGGGTGGGTTCGGAGACCCAGTACTTC
>TRBJ2-5|TRBD1|TRBV5-1
CASRPRTGLETQYF
TGCGCCAGCAGACCTCGGACAGGGCTAGAGACCCAGTACTTC
>TRBJ2-7|TRBD1|TRBV13
CASSETGASYEQYF
TGTGCCAGCAGCGAGACAGGGGCGTCCTACGAGCAGTACTTC
>TRBJ1-1|.|TRBV21-1
CASSQEGWNTEAFF
TGTGCCAGCAGCCAAGAGGGGTGGAACACTGAAGCTTTCTTT
>TRBJ2-7|TRBD1|TRBV28
CASSPWTGEQYF
TGTGCCAGCAGTCCCTGGACAGGAGAGCAGTACTTC
>TRBJ1-6|.|TRBV21-1
CASSRLWTAIADSLCSPLHF
TGTGCCAGCAGCCGACTTTGGACAGCAATAGCCGACTCTCTTTGTTCACCCCTCCACTTT
>TRBJ1-4|TRBD1|TRBV7-2
CASSPQGGYGEKLFF
TGTGCCAGCAGCCCCCAGGGGGGCTACGGTGAAAAACTGTTTTTT
>TRBJ1-2|.|TRBV5-1
CASSWARGGYGYTF
TGCGCCAGCAGCTGGGCCAGAGGGGGCTATGGCTACACCTTC
>TRBJ2-4|.|TRBV29-1
CSVTVSGAKNIQYF
TGCAGCGTCACAGTCTCCGGAGCCAAAAACATTCAGTACTTC
>TRBJ2-3|TRBD2|TRBV27
CASRKRGRTDTQYF
TGTGCCAGCAGGAAGCGGGGTCGCACAGATACGCAGTATTTT
>TRBJ1-2|.|TRBV13
CASSLQGGYTF
TGTGCCAGCAGCTTACAGGGTGGCTACACCTTC
>TRBJ2-2|.|TRBV4-2
CASSQDSLGGTGELFF
TGTGCCAGCAGCCAAGACTCCCTCGGGGGCACCGGGGAGCTGTTTTTT
>TRBJ1-1|TRBD1|TRBV6-5
CASSKHRGVDTEAFF
TGTGCCAGCAGTAAACACAGGGGGGTTGACACTGAAGCTTTCTTT
>TRBJ2-1|.|TRBV9
CASSAHTSGQVGQFF
TGTGCCAGCAGCGCGCACACCTCTGGGCAAGTTGGGCAGTTCTTC